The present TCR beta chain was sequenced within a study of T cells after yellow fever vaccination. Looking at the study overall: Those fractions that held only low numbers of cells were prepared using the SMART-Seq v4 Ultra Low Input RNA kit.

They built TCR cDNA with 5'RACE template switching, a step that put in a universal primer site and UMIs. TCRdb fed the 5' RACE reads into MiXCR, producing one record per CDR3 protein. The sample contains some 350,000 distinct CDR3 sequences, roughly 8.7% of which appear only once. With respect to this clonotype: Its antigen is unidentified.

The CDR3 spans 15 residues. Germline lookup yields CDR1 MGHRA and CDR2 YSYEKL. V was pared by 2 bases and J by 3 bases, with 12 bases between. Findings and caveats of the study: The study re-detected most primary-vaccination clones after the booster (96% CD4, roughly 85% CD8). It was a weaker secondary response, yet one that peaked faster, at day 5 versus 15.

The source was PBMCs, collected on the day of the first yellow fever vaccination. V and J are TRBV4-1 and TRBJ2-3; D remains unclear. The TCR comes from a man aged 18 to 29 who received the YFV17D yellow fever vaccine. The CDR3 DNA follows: TGCGCCAGCAGCCAAAGAGTCGAGCCGACAGATACGCAGTATTTT. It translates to CASSQRVEPTDTQYF.